This T cell receptor beta chain was identified during a study of molecular identifiers for immune sequencing clone quantification. This clonotype was found many times. TCRdb reanalysed the PCR reads using MiXCR and keeps one entry per CDR3 protein. This table has 60,000 to 70,000 distinct CDR3 sequences, approximately 18% appearing once. CDR1 and CDR2 (germline): ENHRY, SYGVKD. The junction had 5 bases not matched to a gene; V was cut back by 2 bases and J by 3 bases. The CDR3 sequence is 17 residues long. This sequence joins TRBV10-3 and TRBJ2-5; TRBD2 agrees at 14 bases. The sample taken for sequencing was naive CD8+ T cells from blood, with Jurkat cell RNA spiked in. Noted subset: FACS-sorted CD8+CD4-CCR7+CD45RA+ naive T cells. The receptor was derived from a human donor in good health. Some libraries in this study had Jurkat cell RNA spiked in. This chain's CDR3 is CAISELPGLAGEETQYF. CDR3 nucleotides: TGTGCCATCAGTGAGCTTCCGGGACTAGCGGGAGAAGAGACCCAGTACTTC.